This TCR beta chain was found in a study of T cell changes during pregnancy in multiple sclerosis. Assay: immunoSEQ multiplex PCR; the TCRdb copy retains only in-frame clones and omits some. Of around 50,000 clones in the sample, roughly 90% were seen once. The source is a female donor with multiple sclerosis, enrolled in a pregnancy study. The input for sequencing was peripheral blood, taken in the first trimester of pregnancy.

CDR3 in DNA: TGTGCCAGCAGCTTAGGACAGGGAGGACGGCAGTACTTC. Its protein is CASSLGQGGRQYF. This rearrangement joins TRBV7-6 to TRBJ2-7; perhaps TRBD1 as D (7 bases). Trimming shortened V by 1 base and J by 9 bases, and 13 bases separated the two germline ends. Germline values: CDR1 SGHVS, CDR2 FNYEAQ. The CDR3 is made up of 13 amino acids.